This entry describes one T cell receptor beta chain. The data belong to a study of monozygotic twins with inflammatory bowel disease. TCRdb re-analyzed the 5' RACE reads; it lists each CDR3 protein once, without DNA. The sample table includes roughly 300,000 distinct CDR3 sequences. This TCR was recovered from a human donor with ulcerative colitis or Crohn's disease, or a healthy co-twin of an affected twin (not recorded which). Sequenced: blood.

CDR3 loop: CASSRFGKIFNEQFF. The chain links TRBV19 to TRBJ2-1; as DNA is missing, the TRBD1 call by TCRdb cannot be tested. Germline assignment: CDR1 LNHDA and CDR2 SQIVND (reference sequence). The CDR3 runs 15 residues.